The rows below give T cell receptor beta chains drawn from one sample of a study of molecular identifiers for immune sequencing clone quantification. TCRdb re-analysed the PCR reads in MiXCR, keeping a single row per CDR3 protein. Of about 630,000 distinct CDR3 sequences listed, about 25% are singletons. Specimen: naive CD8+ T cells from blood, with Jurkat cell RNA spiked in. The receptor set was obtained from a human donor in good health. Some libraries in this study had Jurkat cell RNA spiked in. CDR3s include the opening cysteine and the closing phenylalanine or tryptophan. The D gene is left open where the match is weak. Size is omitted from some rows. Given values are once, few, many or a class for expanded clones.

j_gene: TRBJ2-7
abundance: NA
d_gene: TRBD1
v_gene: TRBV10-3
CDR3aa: CAISGQGASDYSYEQYF
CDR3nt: TGTGCCATCAGTGGACAGGGGGCGAGTGACTACAGCTACGAGCAGTACTTC

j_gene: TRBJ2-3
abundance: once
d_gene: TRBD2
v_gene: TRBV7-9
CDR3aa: CASSRTSGPLTDTQYF
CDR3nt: TGTGCCAGCAGCCGGACTAGCGGCCCTCTCACAGATACGCAGTATTTT

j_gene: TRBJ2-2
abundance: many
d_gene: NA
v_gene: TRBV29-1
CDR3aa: CSAEGGYHTGELFF
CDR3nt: TGCAGCGCCGAAGGTGGCTATCACACCGGGGAGCTGTTTTTT

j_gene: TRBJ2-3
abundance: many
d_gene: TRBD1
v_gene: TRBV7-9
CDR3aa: CASSYRDRVADTQYF
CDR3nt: TGTGCCAGCAGCTATCGGGACAGGGTAGCAGATACGCAGTATTTT

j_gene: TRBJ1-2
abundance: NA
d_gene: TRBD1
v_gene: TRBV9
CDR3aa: CASSPDRLLNGYTF
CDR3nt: TGTGCCAGCAGCCCGGACAGGTTATTGAATGGCTACACCTTC

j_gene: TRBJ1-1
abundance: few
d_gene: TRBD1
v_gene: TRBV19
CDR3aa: CASRQIQGARSEAFF
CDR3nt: TGTGCCAGTAGGCAAATACAGGGGGCGCGGAGTGAAGCTTTCTTT

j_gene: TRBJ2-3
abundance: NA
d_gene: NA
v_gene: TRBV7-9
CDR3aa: CASGLGPTHYTQYF
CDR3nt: TGTGCCAGCGGCCTCGGACCGACACACTATACGCAGTATTTT

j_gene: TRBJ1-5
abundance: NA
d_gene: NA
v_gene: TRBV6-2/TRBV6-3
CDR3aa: CASSYGLSINQPQHF
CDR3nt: TGTGCCAGCAGTTACGGTTTGTCCATCAATCAGCCCCAGCATTTT

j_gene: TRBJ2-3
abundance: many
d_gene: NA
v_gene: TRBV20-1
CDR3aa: CSARLPSGTDTQYF
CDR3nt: TGCAGTGCTAGACTCCCTAGCGGCACAGATACGCAGTATTTT

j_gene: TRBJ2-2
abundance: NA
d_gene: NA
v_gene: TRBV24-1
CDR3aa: CATSDEASFAGELFF
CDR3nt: TGTGCCACCAGTGATGAAGCTTCCTTCGCCGGGGAGCTGTTTTTT

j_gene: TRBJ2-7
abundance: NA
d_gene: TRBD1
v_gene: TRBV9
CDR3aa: CASSVEWTGAGEQYF
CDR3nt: TGTGCCAGCAGCGTAGAGTGGACAGGGGCGGGCGAGCAGTACTTC

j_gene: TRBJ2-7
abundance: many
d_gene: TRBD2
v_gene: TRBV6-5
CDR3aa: CASRPLSGRVMYEQYF
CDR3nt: TGTGCCAGCAGGCCTCTTAGCGGGAGGGTAATGTACGAGCAGTACTTC

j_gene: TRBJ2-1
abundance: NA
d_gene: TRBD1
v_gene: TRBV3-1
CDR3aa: CASSQEEERGPDEQFF
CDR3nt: TGTGCCAGCAGCCAAGAAGAGGAAAGGGGGCCGGATGAGCAGTTCTTC

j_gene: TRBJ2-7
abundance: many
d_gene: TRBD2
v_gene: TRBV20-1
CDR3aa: CSASPRGAYQSSYEQYF
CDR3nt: TGCAGTGCTAGTCCGCGGGGGGCTTATCAAAGCTCCTACGAGCAGTACTTC

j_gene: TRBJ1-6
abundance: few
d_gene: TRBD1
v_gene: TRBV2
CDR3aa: CASTESQGADSPLHF
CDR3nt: TGTGCCAGCACTGAAAGCCAGGGGGCGGATTCACCCCTCCACTTT

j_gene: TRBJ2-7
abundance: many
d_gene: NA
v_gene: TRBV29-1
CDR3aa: CSVEGGDSTYEQYF
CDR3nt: TGCAGCGTTGAAGGGGGGGATTCGACCTACGAGCAGTACTTC

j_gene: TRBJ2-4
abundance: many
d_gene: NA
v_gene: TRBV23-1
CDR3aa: CASSQSTRAAKNIQYF
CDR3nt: TGCGCCAGCAGTCAATCGACCAGGGCGGCCAAAAACATTCAGTACTTC

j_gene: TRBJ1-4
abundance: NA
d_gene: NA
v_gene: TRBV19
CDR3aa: CASSIDEGTNEKLFF
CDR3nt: TGTGCCAGTAGTATAGACGAGGGGACTAATGAAAAACTGTTTTTT

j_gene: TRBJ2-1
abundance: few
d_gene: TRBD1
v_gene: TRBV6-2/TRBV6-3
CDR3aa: CASSETGYFEQFF
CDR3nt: TGTGCCAGCAGCGAGACAGGGTATTTTGAGCAGTTCTTC

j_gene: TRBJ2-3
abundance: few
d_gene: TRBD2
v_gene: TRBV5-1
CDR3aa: CASSYNLAGGQLSTDTQYF
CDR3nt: TGCGCCAGCAGCTATAACCTAGCGGGGGGACAACTGAGCACAGATACGCAGTATTTT

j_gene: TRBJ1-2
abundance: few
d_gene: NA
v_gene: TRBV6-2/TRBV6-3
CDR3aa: CASSLLDSRNGGYTF
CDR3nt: TGTGCCAGCAGCTTACTGGACAGCCGGAATGGGGGCTACACCTTC

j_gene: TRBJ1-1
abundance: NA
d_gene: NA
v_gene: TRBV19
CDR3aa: CASILGGHPNTEAFF
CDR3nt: TGTGCCAGTATTTTGGGGGGGCACCCGAACACTGAAGCTTTCTTT

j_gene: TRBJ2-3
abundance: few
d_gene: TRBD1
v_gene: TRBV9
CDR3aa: CASSADRAADTQYF
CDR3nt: TGTGCCAGCAGCGCGGACAGGGCCGCAGATACGCAGTATTTT

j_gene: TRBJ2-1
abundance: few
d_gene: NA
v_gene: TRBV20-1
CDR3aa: CSAWAVFSYNEQFF
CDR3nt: TGCAGTGCTTGGGCGGTGTTCTCCTACAATGAGCAGTTCTTC

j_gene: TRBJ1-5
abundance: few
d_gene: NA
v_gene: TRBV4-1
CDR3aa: CASSLDRAHQPQHF
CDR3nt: TGCGCCAGCAGCCTAGACCGAGCGCATCAGCCCCAGCATTTT

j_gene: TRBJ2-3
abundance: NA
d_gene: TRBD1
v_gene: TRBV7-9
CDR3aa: CASSLTGELGTDTQYF
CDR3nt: TGTGCCAGCAGCTTAACAGGGGAGTTAGGCACAGATACGCAGTATTTT

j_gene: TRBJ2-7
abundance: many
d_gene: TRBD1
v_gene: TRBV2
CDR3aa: CASSEEGPRDSYEQYF
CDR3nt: TGTGCCAGCAGTGAAGAAGGTCCCCGGGACAGCTACGAGCAGTACTTC

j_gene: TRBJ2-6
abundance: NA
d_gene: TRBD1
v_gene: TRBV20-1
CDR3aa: CSANRDRGISGANVLTF
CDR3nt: TGCAGTGCAAACCGGGACAGGGGAATCTCTGGGGCCAACGTCCTGACTTTC

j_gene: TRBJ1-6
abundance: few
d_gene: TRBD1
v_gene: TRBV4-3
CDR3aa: CASSQGTGYNSPLHF
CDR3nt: TGCGCCAGCAGCCAAGGGACAGGTTATAATTCACCCCTCCACTTT

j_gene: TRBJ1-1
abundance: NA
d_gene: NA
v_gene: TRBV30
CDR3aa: CAWCVGGAEAFF
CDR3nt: TGTGCCTGGTGTGTAGGTGGGGCTGAAGCTTTCTTT

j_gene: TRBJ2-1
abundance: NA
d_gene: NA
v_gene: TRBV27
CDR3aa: CASSAAGASSYNEQFF
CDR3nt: TGTGCCAGCAGTGCCGCAGGGGCGAGCTCCTACAATGAGCAGTTCTTC

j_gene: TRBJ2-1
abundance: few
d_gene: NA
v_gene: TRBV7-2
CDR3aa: CASSLGSNSYNEQFF
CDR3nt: TGTGCCAGCAGTTTAGGGTCAAACTCCTACAATGAGCAGTTCTTC

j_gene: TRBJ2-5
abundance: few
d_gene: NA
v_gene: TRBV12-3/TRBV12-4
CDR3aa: CASSLFPQGMGETQYF
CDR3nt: TGTGCCAGCAGTTTATTTCCTCAGGGCATGGGAGAGACCCAGTACTTC

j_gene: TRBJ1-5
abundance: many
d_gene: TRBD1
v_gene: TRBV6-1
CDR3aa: CASSEGQGGNQPQHF
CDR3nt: TGTGCCAGCAGTGAAGGACAGGGCGGCAATCAGCCCCAGCATTTT

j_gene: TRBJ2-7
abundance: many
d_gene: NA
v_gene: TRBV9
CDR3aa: CASSPQTAVRANEQYF
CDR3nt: TGTGCCAGCAGCCCGCAAACAGCAGTACGTGCGAACGAGCAGTACTTC

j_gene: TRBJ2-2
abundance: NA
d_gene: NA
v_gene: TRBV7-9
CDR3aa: CASSPLGGIGELFF
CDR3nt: TGTGCCAGCAGCCCACTAGGGGGTATCGGGGAGCTGTTTTTT

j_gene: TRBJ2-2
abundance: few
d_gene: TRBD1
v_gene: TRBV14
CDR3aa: CASSRAGDRGLSDTGELFF
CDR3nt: TGTGCCAGCAGCCGAGCGGGGGACAGGGGGCTCAGTGACACCGGGGAGCTGTTTTTT

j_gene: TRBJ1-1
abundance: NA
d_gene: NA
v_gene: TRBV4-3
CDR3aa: CASSQVVQSFAEAFF
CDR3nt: TGCGCCAGCAGCCAAGTAGTCCAGAGTTTCGCTGAAGCTTTCTTT

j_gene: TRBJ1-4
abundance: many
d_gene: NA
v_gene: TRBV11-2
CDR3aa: CASRSLPEKLFF
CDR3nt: TGTGCCAGCAGATCACTCCCGGAAAAACTGTTTTTT

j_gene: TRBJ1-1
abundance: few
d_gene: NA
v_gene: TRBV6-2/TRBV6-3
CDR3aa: CASRKRPGDMNTEAFF
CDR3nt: TGTGCCAGCAGAAAACGACCAGGGGACATGAACACTGAAGCTTTCTTT

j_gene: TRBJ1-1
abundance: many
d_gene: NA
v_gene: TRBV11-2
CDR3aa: CASSFTGSDSEAFF
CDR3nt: TGTGCCAGCAGCTTCACAGGGTCCGACTCTGAAGCTTTCTTT

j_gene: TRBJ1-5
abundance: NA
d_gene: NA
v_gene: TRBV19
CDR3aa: CASSIGTRGEVSPQHF
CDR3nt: TGTGCCAGTAGTATTGGGACAAGGGGTGAAGTTTCGCCCCAGCATTTT

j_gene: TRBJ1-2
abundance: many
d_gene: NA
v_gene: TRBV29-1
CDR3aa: CSVEDRDYGYTF
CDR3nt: TGCAGCGTTGAGGACCGGGACTATGGCTACACCTTC

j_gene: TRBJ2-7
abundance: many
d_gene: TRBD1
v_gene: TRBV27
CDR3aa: CASSTGQGRDEQYF
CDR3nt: TGTGCCAGCAGTACTGGACAGGGGAGGGACGAGCAGTACTTC

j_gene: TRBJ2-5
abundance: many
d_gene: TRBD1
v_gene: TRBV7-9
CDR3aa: CASSGSRTGELRETQYF
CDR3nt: TGTGCCAGCAGCGGCAGCCGGACAGGGGAATTGCGAGAGACCCAGTACTTC

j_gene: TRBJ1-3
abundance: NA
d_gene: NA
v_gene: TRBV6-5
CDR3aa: CASSTGSSGNTIYF
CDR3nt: TGTGCCAGCAGTACAGGGAGCTCTGGAAACACCATATATTTT

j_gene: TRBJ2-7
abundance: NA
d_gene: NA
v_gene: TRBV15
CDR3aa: CATSRPEQGKIVPYEQYF
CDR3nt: TGTGCCACCAGCAGACCCGAGCAGGGGAAAATAGTCCCCTACGAGCAGTACTTC

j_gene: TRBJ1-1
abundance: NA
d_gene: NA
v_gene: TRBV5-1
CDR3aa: CARSPWAAGSAGVEAFF
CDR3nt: TGCGCCCGCAGCCCGTGGGCCGCAGGGTCCGCGGGGGTAGAAGCTTTCTTT

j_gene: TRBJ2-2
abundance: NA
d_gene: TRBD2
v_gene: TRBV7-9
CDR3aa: CASSHPAGGLTGELFF
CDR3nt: TGTGCCAGCAGCCACCCCGCGGGAGGTTTGACCGGGGAGCTGTTTTTT